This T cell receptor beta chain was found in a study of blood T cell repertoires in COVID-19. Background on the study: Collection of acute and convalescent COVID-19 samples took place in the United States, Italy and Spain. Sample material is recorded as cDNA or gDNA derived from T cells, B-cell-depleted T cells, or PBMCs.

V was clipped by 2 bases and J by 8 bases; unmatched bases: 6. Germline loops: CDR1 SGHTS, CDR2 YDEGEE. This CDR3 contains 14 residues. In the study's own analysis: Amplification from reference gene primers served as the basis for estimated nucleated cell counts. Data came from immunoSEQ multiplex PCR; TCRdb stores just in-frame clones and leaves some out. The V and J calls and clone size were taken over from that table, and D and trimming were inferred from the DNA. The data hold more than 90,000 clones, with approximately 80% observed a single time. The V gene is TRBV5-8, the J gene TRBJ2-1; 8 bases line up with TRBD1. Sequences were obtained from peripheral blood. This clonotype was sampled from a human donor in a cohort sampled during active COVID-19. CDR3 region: CASSFKDRVYEQFF. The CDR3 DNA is TGTGCCAGCAGCTTTAAGGACAGGGTCTATGAGCAGTTCTTC.